This T cell receptor (beta chain) was recovered during a study of T cell clonality in common variable immunodeficiency. Study findings and constraints: In common variable immunodeficiency, TCR beta chains reportedly carried fewer deletions and N-nucleotide insertions. The cause of increased CVID clonality remains unclear without subpopulation sequencing.

This clone was recorded many times. The antigen remains undetermined. The read stops 3 residues short of the end of the CDR3; the missing end is completed from the germline J gene. The protocol was immunoSEQ multiplex PCR, while the TCRdb copy is restricted to in-frame clones and leaves out a portion. The table lists about 42,000 clones, no singletons, with approximately 5.6% in the top ten. Germline values: CDR1 SNHLY, CDR2 FYNNEI. V gave up 5 bases and J gave up 6 bases; unmatched junction bases: 17. This CDR3 region has 19 residues. This chain links TRBV2 with TRBJ2-2; 11 positions match TRBD1. This receptor was identified in a human donor with common variable immunodeficiency. The sequenced material came from peripheral blood mononuclear cells. The CDR3 bases that were read are TGTGCCAGCAGTCCGTGGGGACAGGGGGTCGGTAACTTCGCCGGGGAG. Translated, it gives CASSPWGQGVGNFAGE. The whole CDR3 protein is CASSPWGQGVGNFAGELFF. The whole variable domain, filled in from reference TRBV2 and TRBJ2-2, reads EPEVTQTPSHQVTQMGQEVILRCVPISNHLYFYWYRQILGQKVEFLVSFYNNEISEKSEIFDDQFSVERPDGSNFTLKIRSTKLEDSAMYFCASSPWGQGVGNFAGELFFGEGSRLTVL.